This T cell receptor beta chain was sequenced for a study of CD4 T cells in relation to SARS-CoV-2 and coronaviruses. CDR1 is SGDLS and CDR2 is YYNGEE in the germline V gene. CDR3 size: 19 residues. The V segment lost 0 bases and the J segment 1 base; nucleotides outside the gene matches: 10. This clone was seen only once. The antigen is undetermined. CD4+ T cells from unexposed donors were obtained before the COVID-19 pandemic (2011-2018). Isolation of CD4+ T cells took place after about eleven days in culture. Clones were sequenced by immunoSEQ multiplex PCR, and TCRdb holds only the in-frame ones, with some missing. The repertoire holds 20,000 to 25,000 clones, roughly 70% seen once, with roughly 19% in the top ten.

The material sequenced was CD4+ T cells from PBMCs, cultured in vitro. This TCR was sampled from a human donor in good health. The V call is TRBV9, the J call TRBJ2-3, with 11 bases fitting TRBD2. CDR3 residues: CASSVATTGTSGRTDTQYF. The CDR3 bases are TGTGCCAGCAGCGTAGCTACAACCGGGACTAGCGGACGCACAGATACGCAGTATTTT.